This T cell receptor (beta chain) was sequenced during a study of T cells in Graves' hyperthyroidism and ophthalmopathy. General study results and limits: Most expanded thyroid clonotypes above 0.001 also appeared in blood. Before onset, by a median of about seven months, the model predicted ophthalmopathy.

Researchers amplified the TCR beta CDR3 regions from RNA transcripts. HTBI primers drove first-round RT-PCR of the TCR CDR3. TCRdb independently ran MiXCR on the multiplex PCR reads; one entry per CDR3 protein. The data show about 540,000 distinct CDR3 sequences, with roughly 46% seen just once and around 7.7% held by the top ten. The length of the CDR3 is 14 residues. Germline V gives CDR1 SGHVS, CDR2 FQNEAQ. Trimming pared 2 bases from V and 5 bases from J, leaving 10 bases between. This clonotype was seen repeatedly, ten times or more. Its antigen is currently unknown. The V gene is TRBV7-8, the J gene TRBJ1-5, with TRBD1 as a possible D gene (6 bases). The sequenced sample was peripheral blood or thyroid tissue (not recorded which). This clonotype was sampled from a woman aged 18-29 years with Graves' hyperthyroidism. CDR3 loop: CASSLFRGDQPQHF. CDR3 DNA: TGTGCCAGCAGCTTATTTAGGGGGGATCAGCCCCAGCATTTT.